A selection of T cell receptor beta chains follows, all from one sample in a study of OX40 agonist ivuxolimab in advanced cancers. The protocol was immunoSEQ multiplex PCR, while the TCRdb copy is restricted to in-frame clones and leaves out a portion. The table has under 100,000 clones, approximately 87% seen once; the top ten hold about 0.8%. This sample comprised CD4+ or CD8+ T cells sorted from blood, obtained in a trial of the OX40 agonist ivuxolimab. All receptors come from an adult with an advanced solid tumor such as melanoma, head and neck, liver or kidney cancer. Each CDR3 is given with its conserved first and last residue. The D gene is left open where the match is weak. The size field is filled for only some rows; it gives once, few, many or a size class.

13 NA TRBJ2-1 TRBV7-9 NA TGTGCCAGCAGCTTAGTTTGGAACAATGAGCAGTTCTTC CASSLVWNNEQFF
14 TRBD1 TRBJ1-1 TRBV25-1 once TGTGCCAGCAGCCACAGGGGAACGAACACTGAAGCTTTCTTT CASSHRGTNTEAFF
14 TRBD2 TRBJ2-7 TRBV7-2 NA TGTGCCAGCAGGCCGGGACTAGCGGGGGACGAGCAGTACTTC CASRPGLAGDEQYF
14 NA TRBJ1-5 TRBV30 NA TGTGCCTGGAGTGAACTGGTTAGGAGTCAGCCCCAGCATTTT CAWSELVRSQPQHF
17 NA TRBJ1-6 TRBV12-5 few TGTGCTAGTGGCCCCCTGGGACGGACGGACGGTGAGGGGCCCCTCCACTTT CASGPLGRTDGEGPLHF
14 NA TRBJ1-4 TRBV27 NA TGTGCCAGCAGTTTATCCCAAGAGGGCGGGAAACTGTTTTTT CASSLSQEGGKLFF
16 NA TRBJ2-7 TRBV7-8 NA TGTGCCAGCAGCTTAACTCGAGAGACAGGAGGCTACGAGCAGTACTTC CASSLTRETGGYEQYF
14 NA TRBJ1-2 TRBV4-3 NA TGCGCCAGCAGCCAAGATGCGGGGGCGGGTGGCTACACCTTC CASSQDAGAGGYTF
16 NA TRBJ2-3 TRBV5-6 NA TGTGCCAGCAGCTTAGAGGGGTTTGATCGCACAGATACGCAGTATTTT CASSLEGFDRTDTQYF
15 NA TRBJ1-6 TRBV4-3 few TGCGCCAGCAGCCAAGCGGGACATTATAATTCACCCCTCCACTTT CASSQAGHYNSPLHF
17 NA TRBJ1-1 TRBV11-2 NA TGTGCCAGCAGCTTAGATCTCCGGACGGGGGAGCGCACTGAAGCTTTCTTT CASSLDLRTGERTEAFF
13 NA TRBJ2-3 TRBV7-6 NA TGTGCCAGCAGCTGGACTGTCACAGATACGCAGTATTTT CASSWTVTDTQYF
13 NA TRBJ2-3 TRBV30 NA TGTGCCTGCGACTACCTTGGTGGGGGTACGCAGTATTTT CACDYLGGGTQYF
15 NA TRBJ2-5 TRBV19 NA TGTGCCAGTAGTCCCCGGGCGGGCCGCCAAGAGACCCAGTACTTC CASSPRAGRQETQYF
9 NA TRBJ1-6 TRBV7-3 once TGTGCCAGCAGTTCACCCCTCCACTTT CASSSPLHF
12 NA TRBJ2-3 TRBV10-3 NA TGTGCCATCTCAACGGACACAGATACGCAGTATTTT CAISTDTDTQYF